A single T cell receptor (beta chain) is shown here with its context. These data come from a study of T cells in tumors after PD-1 blockade. TCRdb's copy holds only in-frame clones and misses some; the assay was immunoSEQ multiplex PCR. In the table there are about 1,900 clones, 69% of which are singletons. From germline, CDR1 is SGHRS and CDR2 YFSETQ. This CDR3 has 16 residues. Trimming left V 0 bases short and J 2 bases short, with 12 bases between. This receptor was identified in a human donor with basal cell carcinoma. This chain uses TRBV5-1 with TRBJ2-4, with a possible D match to TRBD2 (6 bases). Source: tumor tissue, taken before anti-PD-1 treatment. CDR3 region: CASSLAGEQPKNIQYF. CDR3 DNA sequence: TGCGCCAGCAGCTTGGCGGGGGAGCAGCCCAAAAACATTCAGTACTTC.